The sequence of this T cell receptor beta chain was determined in a study of cytomegalovirus exposure and HLA in healthy donors. Study background: Across a few hundred genotyped donors, about 80% landed in the Caucasian-associated ancestry cluster.

The PCR ran on 60 Vbeta and 13 Jbeta primers. Data came from immunoSEQ multiplex PCR; TCRdb stores just in-frame clones and leaves some out. The table lists some 150,000 clones, around 73% of them singletons, with approximately 1.5% in the top ten. Though nominally healthy at sampling, donors likely had unrecorded immune exposures. The study, taken as a whole, reports: Most likely, a cluster of highly shared sequence variants arose as a sequencing artifact. According to a later analysis, donors in an Asian-associated ancestry cluster reportedly had fewer N-insertions than the approximately 620-donor mean.

This clone appeared once. Its antigen is unknown. This receptor was identified in a male donor in good health and CMV-seronegative. Sequencing was performed on PBMCs.

This CDR3 is CASSPPRGYEQYF. The CDR3 DNA follows: TGTGCCAGCAGCCCTCCAAGGGGATACGAGCAGTACTTC. V usage is TRBV9 and J usage is TRBJ2-7; possible D gene TRBD1, 5 bases. Trimming stripped 4 bases from V and 4 bases from J, with 12 bases between. Germline V gene data show CDR1 as SGDLS and CDR2 as YYNGEE. The CDR3 loop spans 13 amino acids.